This passage covers 22 T cell receptor beta chains from one sample sequenced in a study of blood T cell repertoires in COVID-19. Sequencing used immunoSEQ multiplex PCR; TCRdb keeps in-frame clones, though not all of them. The sample contains 150,000 to 160,000 clones, roughly 80% of which appear only once. Source material: peripheral blood. The receptors shown here come from a woman aged 55-75 years with COVID-19, enrolled during active disease.

CDR3: CASSYARDRARYEQYF. The CDR3 DNA follows: TGTGCCAGCAGTTACGCGCGGGACAGGGCGCGCTACGAGCAGTACTTC. The chain joins TRBV6-5 to TRBJ2-7; TRBD1 aligns across 9 bases. The V and J ends lost 2 bases and 3 bases, in that order; junction bases with no gene match: 8. The CDR3 length is 16 residues. Germline values: CDR1 MNHEY, CDR2 SVGAGI.

There are a few counts of this clone. V usage is TRBV5-1 and J usage is TRBJ1-1; no firm D call. The CDR3 covers 13 residues. V was trimmed by 4 bases and J by 4 bases, leaving 11 bases between them. The germline gives CDR1 SGHRS, CDR2 YFSETQ. CDR3 bases: TGCGCCAGCAGCCCCCCTTCGGGCACTGAAGCTTTCTTT. Amino acids: CASSPPSGTEAFF.

V is TRBV7-6 and J is TRBJ1-5; D ambiguous. The CDR3 consists of 13 residues. Trimming took 2 bases from V and 4 from J, leaving 6 bases between them. CDR1 and CDR2 from the germline V gene are SGHVS and FNYEAQ. The CDR3: CASSLTPNQPQHF. DNA for the CDR3: TGTGCCAGCAGCTTAACACCTAATCAGCCCCAGCATTTT.

The sample holds a few counts of this clone. The chain joins TRBV12-3 or TRBV12-4 to TRBJ1-5, with D possibly matching TRBD1 (6 bases). Trimming removed 2 bases at V and 7 bases at J, with 9 bases between. The CDR3 runs to 13 residues. CDR3 sequence (DNA): TGTGCCAGCAGTTTAAACAGGGAGCAGCCCCAGCATTTT. As protein: CASSLNREQPQHF.

The genes are TRBV6-5 and TRBJ1-3; no firm D call. The CDR3 contains 16 residues. Germline CDR1 is MNHEY and CDR2 is SVGAGI. V gave up 2 bases and J gave up 0 bases, with 11 bases separating them. The CDR3 sequence: CASSYGQSYSGNTIYF. As DNA, the CDR3 is TGTGCCAGCAGTTACGGGCAGTCCTACTCTGGAAACACCATATATTTT.

The gene calls are TRBV2 and TRBJ1-4; TRBD1 matches 8 bases. The CDR3 has 13 amino acids. The V segment lost 5 bases and the J segment 8 bases; nucleotides outside the gene matches: 4. Germline V gives CDR1 SNHLY, CDR2 FYNNEI. Written as DNA, the CDR3 is TGTGCCAGCAGTTACAGGGGGGGAGAAAAACTGTTTTTT. It is translated as CASSYRGGEKLFF.

This chain links TRBV23-1 with TRBJ2-7, with 8 positions matching TRBD1. TRBV23-1 is marked as an open reading frame, function uncertain. The CDR3 extends over 16 amino acids. The V segment lost 2 bases and the J segment 5 bases; nucleotides outside the gene matches: 11. The CDR3 DNA follows: TGCGCCAGCAGTCAACAATCAGGGGGCGCCGTCCACGAGCAGTACGTC. Protein: CASSQQSGGAVHEQYV.

This CDR3 is CASSAGQGKDTQYF. CDR3 DNA: TGCGCCAGCAGCGCGGGACAGGGGAAAGATACGCAGTATTTT. The chain employs TRBV10-1 and TRBJ2-3, with TRBD1 matching 10 bases. CDR1 is WNHNN, CDR2 SYGVQD, per germline (reference sequence). Trimming cost V 6 bases and J 5 bases; bases outside gene matches: 5. This CDR3 comprises 14 residues.

The CDR3 loop is CASSIERETQYF. The CDR3 nucleotides read TGCGCCAGCAGCATTGAGCGGGAGACCCAGTACTTC. The chain joins TRBV5-1 to TRBJ2-5, with D possibly TRBD2 on 5 matching bases. CDR1 SGHRS and CDR2 YFSETQ come from the germline V gene. This CDR3 has 12 amino acids. The germline V and J ends were trimmed by 4 bases and 5 bases, with 9 bases remaining between them.

J is TRBJ1-4 and V is TRBV9, with D maybe TRBD1 (5 bases). This CDR3 comprises 15 residues. Germline lookup yields CDR1 SGDLS and CDR2 YYNGEE. With 1 base removed from V and 0 bases from J, the gap between germline ends came to 7 bases. The CDR3 sequence: CASSVWGATNEKLFF. In DNA, the CDR3 is TGTGCCAGCAGCGTATGGGGGGCAACTAATGAAAAACTGTTTTTT. Using reference TRBV9 and TRBJ1-4 for the parts outside the CDR3, the full variable domain is DSGVTQTPKHLITATGQRVTLRCSPRSGDLSVYWYQQSLDQGLQFLIQYYNGEERAKGNILERFSAQQFPDLHSELNLSSLELGDSALYFCASSVWGATNEKLFFGSGTQLSVL.

The gene calls are TRBV27 and TRBJ2-7; TRBD1 matches 9 bases. The CDR3 runs 15 residues. Looked up from germline, CDR1 is MNHEY and CDR2 is SMNVEV (reference sequence). V gave up 2 bases and J gave up 4 bases; unmatched junction bases: 6. CDR3 bases: TGTGCCAGCAGTTTAGGAGGGACAGGGAATTACGAGCAGTACTTC. Translating gives CASSLGGTGNYEQYF.

The gene calls are TRBV15 and TRBJ1-4, with no clear D. The CDR3 contains 15 residues. The germline gives CDR1 LNHNV, CDR2 YYDKDF (reference sequence). V lost 5 bases and J lost 8, with 18 bases in between. DNA of the CDR3: TGTGCCACCAGCGGTGGGTATCGCCGAGGGGAAAAACTGTTTTTT. Encoded protein: CATSGGYRRGEKLFF.

The chain couples TRBV7-3 to TRBJ1-1; perhaps TRBD1 as D (5 bases). The germline V gene encodes CDR1 SGHTA and CDR2 FQGTGA. The CDR3 length is 13 residues. Trimming shortened V by 2 bases and J by 5 bases, and 9 bases separated the two germline ends. The CDR3 DNA reads as TGTGCCAGCAGCTTAGACAGTAGGACTGAAGCTTTCTTT. This gives the protein CASSLDSRTEAFF.

In its sample, this clone was seen once. The chain employs TRBV7-3 and TRBJ2-7; D gene ambiguous. The V gene lost 0 bases and the J gene lost 1 base, with 4 bases spanning the gap. The CDR3 contains 13 residues. CDR1 and CDR2 (germline): SGHTA, FQGTGA. The CDR3 here is CASSLTSSYEQYF. The CDR3 DNA sequence: TGTGCCAGCAGCTTAACGAGTTCCTACGAGCAGTACTTC.

This chain's CDR3 is CAGQKQGVDNEQFF. The CDR3 DNA reads as TGTGCCGGCCAGAAGCAGGGGGTGGACAATGAGCAGTTCTTC. The V gene is TRBV6-5, the J gene TRBJ2-1, with TRBD1 identical over 7 bases. CDR3 length: 14 residues. J was trimmed by 5 bases and V by 11 bases; bases with no gene match: 12. The V gene's germline CDR1 is MNHEY and CDR2 SVGAGI.

The chain employs TRBV5-8 and TRBJ2-4; D may be TRBD1 (5 bases). The ends were cut back, 2 bases at V and 8 bases at J, with 8 bases in the middle. The CDR3 is 12 amino acids. From germline, CDR1 is SGHTS and CDR2 YDEGEE. In nucleotides, the CDR3 is TGTGCCAGCAGCTTAGGGGTGGACATTCAGTACTTC. Protein product: CASSLGVDIQYF. The variable domain in full, completed from reference TRBV5-8 and TRBJ2-4, reads EAGVTQSPTHLIKTRGQQATLRCSPISGHTSVYWYQQALGLGLQFLLWYDEGEERNRGNFPPRFSGRQFPNYSSELNVNALELEDSALYLCASSLGVDIQYFGAGTRLSVL.

The chain employs TRBV19 and TRBJ1-1, with a weak D call TRBD1 (5 bases). The CDR3 contains 15 residues. Trimming left V 7 bases short and J 4 bases short, with 19 bases between. Germline CDR1 and CDR2: LNHDA and SQIVND (reference sequence). The CDR3 is CASIRMGGVSTEAFF. The CDR3 DNA reads TGTGCCAGTATCAGAATGGGAGGGGTCAGCACTGAAGCTTTCTTT.

This clone was detected a few times. The chain uses TRBV27 and TRBJ2-1, with a tentative D call TRBD2 (5 bases). Trimming pared 2 bases from V and 2 bases from J, leaving 19 bases between. CDR1 is MNHEY, CDR2 SMNVEV, per germline (reference sequence). The CDR3 consists of 18 residues. CDR3 in DNA: TGTGCCAGCAGTTTACCCTTACACGGGGTAGGTACCTACAATGAGCAGTTCTTC. It encodes CASSLPLHGVGTYNEQFF.

CDR3 sequence (DNA): TGTGCCAGCAGCTTAGTGAGGAACGGGGAGCTGTTTTTT. Amino acids: CASSLVRNGELFF. The chain joins TRBV7-6 to TRBJ2-2; D call uncertain. The germline V gene has CDR1 SGHVS and CDR2 FNYEAQ. V gave up 1 base and J gave up 7 bases, with 7 bases separating them. The CDR3 covers 13 residues.

The chain recombines TRBV6-5 with TRBJ2-3; D call uncertain. Germline-derived CDR1 and CDR2 are MNHEY and SVGAGI. V dropped 6 bases and J dropped 4 bases, with 8 bases sitting between them. The CDR3 consists of 12 residues. CDR3: CASSLGPDTQYF. The CDR3 DNA follows: TGTGCCAGCAGCCTGGGCCCAGATACGCAGTATTTT.

The chain combines TRBV6-5 with TRBJ1-1, with TRBD1 identical over 7 bases. Germline V gene data show CDR1 as MNHEY and CDR2 as SVGAGI. This CDR3 is built from 13 residues. V shed 7 bases and J 7 bases; nucleotides not matched to a gene: 9. Written as DNA, the CDR3 is TGTGCCAGCAAGAAACCACAGGGGCGTGAAGCTTTCTTT. Its protein product is CASKKPQGREAFF.

The rearrangement uses TRBV20-1 and TRBJ2-1, with D possibly being TRBD1 (5 bases). CDR3 size: 11 residues. CDR1 is DFQATT, CDR2 SNEGSKA, per germline (reference sequence). V was pared by 5 bases and J by 8 bases, with 10 bases between. The CDR3 loop reads CSAPSRDEQFF. DNA for the CDR3: TGCAGTGCTCCCTCCAGGGATGAGCAGTTCTTC.